The clone carrying this TCR beta chain was counted a few times. Its antigen remains unknown. Criteria for exclusion of patients were uncontrolled infection, other autoimmune disease, pregnancy or lactation. PBMCs were collected from an approximately 9.3 ml volume of fresh peripheral blood. CDR3 size: 12 residues. V dropped 8 bases and J dropped 10 bases, with 17 bases sitting between them. CDR1 MNHNS and CDR2 SASEGT come from the germline V gene. RNA transcripts yielded amplified TCR beta CDR3 regions. With the HTBI primer set, the TCR CDR3 went through a first round of RT-PCR. TCRdb processed the multiplex PCR reads anew with MiXCR; each CDR3 protein has one entry. The data show 450,000 to 500,000 distinct CDR3 sequences, with around a fifth seen just once and about 49% held by the top ten. These data originate in a study of T cells in Graves' hyperthyroidism and ophthalmopathy. Overall study results and limits: Ophthalmopathy could be told apart from stable hyperthyroidism with a 13 V-J model.

The sequenced sample consisted of blood. The clonotype comes from a woman in her 70s with Graves' ophthalmopathy. The V call is TRBV6-1, the J call TRBJ1-1; unclear D gene. In DNA form, the CDR3 reads TGTGCCAGCCGGACGGAGTCCTCAGGAGCTTTCTTT. It specifies CASRTESSGAFF.